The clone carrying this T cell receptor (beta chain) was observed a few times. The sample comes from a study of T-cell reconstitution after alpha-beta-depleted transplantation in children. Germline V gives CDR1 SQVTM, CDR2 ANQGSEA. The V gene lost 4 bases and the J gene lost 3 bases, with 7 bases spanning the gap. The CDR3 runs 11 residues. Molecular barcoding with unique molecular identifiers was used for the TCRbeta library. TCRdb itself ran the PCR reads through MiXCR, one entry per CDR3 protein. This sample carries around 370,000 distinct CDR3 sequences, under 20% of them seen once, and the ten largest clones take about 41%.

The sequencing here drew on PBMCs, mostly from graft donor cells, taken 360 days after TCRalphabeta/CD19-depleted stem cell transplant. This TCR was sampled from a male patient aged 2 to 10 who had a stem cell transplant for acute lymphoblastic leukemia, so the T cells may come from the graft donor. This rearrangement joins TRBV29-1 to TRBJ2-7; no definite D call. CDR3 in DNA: TGCAGCGTTGGCTCCTACTACGAGCAGTACTTC. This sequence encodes CSVGSYYEQYF.